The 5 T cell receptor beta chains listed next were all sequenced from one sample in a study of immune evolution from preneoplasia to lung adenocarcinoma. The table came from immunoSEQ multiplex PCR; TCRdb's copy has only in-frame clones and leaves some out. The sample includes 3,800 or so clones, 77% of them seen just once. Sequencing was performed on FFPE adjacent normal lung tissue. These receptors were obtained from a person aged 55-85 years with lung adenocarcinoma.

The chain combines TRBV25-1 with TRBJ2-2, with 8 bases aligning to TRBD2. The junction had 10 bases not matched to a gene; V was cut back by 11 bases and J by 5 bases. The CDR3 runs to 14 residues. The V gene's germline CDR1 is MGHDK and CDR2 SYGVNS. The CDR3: CASSSTSETGELFF. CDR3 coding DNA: TGTGCCTCATCCTCGACTAGCGAGACCGGGGAGCTGTTTTTT.

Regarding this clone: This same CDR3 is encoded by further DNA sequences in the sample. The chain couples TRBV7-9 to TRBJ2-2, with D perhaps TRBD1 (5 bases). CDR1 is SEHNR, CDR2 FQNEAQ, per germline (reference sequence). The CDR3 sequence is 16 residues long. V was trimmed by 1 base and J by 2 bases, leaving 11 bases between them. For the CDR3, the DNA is TGTGCCAGCAGCTTAGTTCGGACAACCAACACCGGGGAGCTGTTTTTT. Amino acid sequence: CASSLVRTTNTGELFF.

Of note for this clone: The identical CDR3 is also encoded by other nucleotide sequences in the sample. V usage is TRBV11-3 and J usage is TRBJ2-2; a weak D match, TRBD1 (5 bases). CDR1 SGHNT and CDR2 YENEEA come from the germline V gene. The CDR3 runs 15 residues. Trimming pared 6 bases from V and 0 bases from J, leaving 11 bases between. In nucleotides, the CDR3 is TGTGCCAGCAGTCCACAGGTGGCGAACACCGGGGAGCTGTTTTTT. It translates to CASSPQVANTGELFF.

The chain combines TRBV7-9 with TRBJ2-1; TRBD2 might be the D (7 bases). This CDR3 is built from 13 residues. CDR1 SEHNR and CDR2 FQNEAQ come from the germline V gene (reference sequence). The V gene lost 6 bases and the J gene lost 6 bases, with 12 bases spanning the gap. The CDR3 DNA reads TGTGCCAGCAGACGGGGGGCAGTCAATGAGCAGTTCTTC. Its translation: CASRRGAVNEQFF.

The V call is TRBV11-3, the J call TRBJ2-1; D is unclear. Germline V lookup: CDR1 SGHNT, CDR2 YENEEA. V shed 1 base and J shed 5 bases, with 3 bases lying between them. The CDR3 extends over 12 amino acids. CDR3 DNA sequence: TGTGCCAGCAGCTTAGGCAACAATGAGCAGTTCTTC. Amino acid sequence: CASSLGNNEQFF.